This T cell receptor beta chain was profiled in a study of T cell changes during pregnancy in multiple sclerosis. Assay used: immunoSEQ multiplex PCR; TCRdb lists only in-frame clones, some missing. The table has some 30,000 clones, 80% to 90% seen once. Sequenced here: CD8+ T cells from peripheral blood mononuclear cells, sampled before pregnancy. The sequence was collected from a female donor with multiple sclerosis, enrolled in a pregnancy study.

The CDR3 coding sequence is TGTGCCAGCAGCTACGGGACAGCATACAAGAACACTGAAGCTTTCTTT. Protein sequence: CASSYGTAYKNTEAFF. The chain couples TRBV7-9 to TRBJ1-1, with TRBD1 matching over 7 bases. Germline trimming cut 4 bases from V and 1 base from J; bases unmatched to any gene: 9. The CDR3 length is 16 residues. Germline values: CDR1 SEHNR, CDR2 FQNEAQ (reference sequence).